This entry lists 5 T cell receptor beta chains sequenced from one sample in a study of response to subunit inactivated influenza vaccine. TCRdb used MiXCR to reprocess the RT-PCR reads, holding one entry per CDR3 protein. The sample lists 150,000 to 200,000 distinct CDR3 sequences; about an eighth were seen once. These data were also filed under a second study, of T cells expressing NK-cell markers. Per that paper: The cDNA for TCR beta came from 5'RACE template switching with UMIs.

The source was CD8+ T cells sorted from PBMCs, collected 11 to 12 days after vaccination. Receptors originate from a man aged 45 to 65 who received an inactivated influenza vaccine.

The chain recombines TRBV5-1 with TRBJ1-6, with D maybe TRBD1 (5 bases). Germline CDR1 reads SGHRS; CDR2 reads YFSETQ. The CDR3 extends over 15 amino acids. Trimming shortened V by 0 bases and J by 7 bases, and 11 bases separated the two germline ends. The CDR3 protein is CASSLGQGRNSPLHF. As DNA, the CDR3 is TGCGCCAGCAGCTTGGGTCAGGGACGGAATTCACCCCTCCACTTT.

This clonotype was recorded at least ten times. This chain joins TRBV6-5 and TRBJ1-3; TRBD1 aligns across 10 bases. The J segment lost 4 bases and the V segment lost 0 bases, leaving 6 bases of the junction unmatched. The CDR3 is 17 amino acids. Germline V gene sequence: CDR1 MNHEY, CDR2 SVGAGI. Here the CDR3 DNA reads TGTGCCAGCAGTTACTCGGGGACAGGGGACTCAGGAAACACCATATATTTT. Its protein is CASSYSGTGDSGNTIYF.

In its sample, this clonotype was seen many times. At one end the junction does not follow the germline gene, possibly because of a read error. The gene calls are TRBV15 and TRBJ2-7; 9 positions match TRBD2. Germline CDR1 is LNHNV and CDR2 is YYDKDF (reference sequence). The CDR3 length is 15 residues. In DNA form, the CDR3 reads TGTGCCACCAGCAGATCCGGGACTAGCTCCCACGAGCAGTACTTC. Its translation: CATSRSGTSSHEQYF.

This clonotype has just a few counts. V gene TRBV20-1 combines with J gene TRBJ2-7; 9 positions agree with TRBD1. CDR3 length: 13 amino acids. Germline V CDR1 and CDR2: DFQATT, SNEGSKA (reference sequence). V lost 3 bases, J lost 5 bases, and 5 bases stayed unmatched. The CDR3 region has the DNA TGCAGTGCTAGTGTACAGGGGGCCCACGAGCAGTACTTC. Encoded protein: CSASVQGAHEQYF.

The chain recombines TRBV10-2 with TRBJ2-3; D ambiguous. V shed 5 bases and J shed 2 bases, with 8 bases lying between them. Germline-derived CDR1 and CDR2 are WSHSY and SAAADI. The CDR3 consists of 13 residues. CDR3 region: CASSRRTTDTQYF. CDR3 sequence (DNA): TGCGCCAGCAGTCGCCGAACCACAGATACGCAGTATTTT.